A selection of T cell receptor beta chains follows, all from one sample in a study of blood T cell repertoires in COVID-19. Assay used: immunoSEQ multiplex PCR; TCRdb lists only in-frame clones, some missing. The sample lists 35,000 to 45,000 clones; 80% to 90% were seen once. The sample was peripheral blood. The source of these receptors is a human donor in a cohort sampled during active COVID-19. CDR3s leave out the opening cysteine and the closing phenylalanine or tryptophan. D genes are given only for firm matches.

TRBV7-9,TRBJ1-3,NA,ASGGETGNTIY
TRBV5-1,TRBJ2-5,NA,ASSLIPRGLQETQY
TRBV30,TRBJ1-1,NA,AWSIQDTEAF
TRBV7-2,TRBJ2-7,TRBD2,ASSPPGGEQY
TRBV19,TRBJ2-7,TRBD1,ASSVGTGNYEQY
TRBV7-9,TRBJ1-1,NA,ASSFPQWGGTEAF
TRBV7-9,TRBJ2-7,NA,ASSLGGGEQY
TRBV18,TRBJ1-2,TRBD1,ASSTTPGQGYGYT
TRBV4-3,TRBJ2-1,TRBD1,ASSPTGNEQF
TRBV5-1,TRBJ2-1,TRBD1,ASVGQDSYNEQF
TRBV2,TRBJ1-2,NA,ASSRVMGGYT
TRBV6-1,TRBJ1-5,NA,ASSEGYRLDQPQH
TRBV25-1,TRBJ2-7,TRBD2,ASSEAGGSYEQY
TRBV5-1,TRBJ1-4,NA,ASRGTGNEKLF
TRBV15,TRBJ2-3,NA,ATTLNRLGGTDTQY
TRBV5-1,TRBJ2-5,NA,ASSPEGRGETQY
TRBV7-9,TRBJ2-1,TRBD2,ASSSDSGGRAEQF
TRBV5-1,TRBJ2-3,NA,ASSLGTVHPDTQY
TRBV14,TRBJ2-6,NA,ASSLHMGANVLT
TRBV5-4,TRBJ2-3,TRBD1,ASSPPGQGGDTQY
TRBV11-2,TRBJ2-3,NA,ASSLLADTQY
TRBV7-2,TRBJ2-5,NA,ASRKQGKETQY
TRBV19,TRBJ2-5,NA,ASSSAGYNQGTQY
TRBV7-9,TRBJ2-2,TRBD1,ASSRTTGGTGELF
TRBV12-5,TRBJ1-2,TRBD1,ASGLGRTGFGYT
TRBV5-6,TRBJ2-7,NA,ASSLVDRKNEQY
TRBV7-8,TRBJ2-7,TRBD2,ASSFPGGEQY
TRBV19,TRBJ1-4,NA,ASSPTGNNEKLF
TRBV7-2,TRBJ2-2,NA,ASSLLIQVNTGELF